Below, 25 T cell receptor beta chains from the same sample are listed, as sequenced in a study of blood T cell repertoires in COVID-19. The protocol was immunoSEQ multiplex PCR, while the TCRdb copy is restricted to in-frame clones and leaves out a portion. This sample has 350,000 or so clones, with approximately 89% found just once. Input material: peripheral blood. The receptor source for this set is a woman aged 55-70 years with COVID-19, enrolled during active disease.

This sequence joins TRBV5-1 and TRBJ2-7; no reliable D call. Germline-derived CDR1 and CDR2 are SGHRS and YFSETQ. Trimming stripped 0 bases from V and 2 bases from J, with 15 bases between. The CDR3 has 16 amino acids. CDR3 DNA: TGCGCCAGCAGCTTGGGAGTGTTGGCGACTCCCTACGAGCAGTACTTC. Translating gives CASSLGVLATPYEQYF.

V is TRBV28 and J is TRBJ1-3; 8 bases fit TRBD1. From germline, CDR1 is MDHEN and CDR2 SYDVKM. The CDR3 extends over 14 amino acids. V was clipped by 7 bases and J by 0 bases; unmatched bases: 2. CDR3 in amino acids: CASIDRGSGNTIYF. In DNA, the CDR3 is TGTGCCAGCATCGACAGGGGCTCTGGAAACACCATATATTTT.

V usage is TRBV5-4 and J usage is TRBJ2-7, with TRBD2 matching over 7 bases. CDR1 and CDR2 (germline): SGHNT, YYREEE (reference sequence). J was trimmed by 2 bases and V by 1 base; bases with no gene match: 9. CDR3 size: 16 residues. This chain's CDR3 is CASSLSGGGVTYEQYF. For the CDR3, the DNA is TGTGCCAGCAGCTTGTCCGGCGGGGGAGTTACCTACGAGCAGTACTTC. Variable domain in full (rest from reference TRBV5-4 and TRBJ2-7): ETGVTQSPTHLIKTRGQQVTLRCSSQSGHNTVSWYQQALGQGPQFIFQYYREEENGRGNFPPRFSGLQFPNYSSELNVNALELDDSALYLCASSLSGGGVTYEQYFGPGTRLTVT.

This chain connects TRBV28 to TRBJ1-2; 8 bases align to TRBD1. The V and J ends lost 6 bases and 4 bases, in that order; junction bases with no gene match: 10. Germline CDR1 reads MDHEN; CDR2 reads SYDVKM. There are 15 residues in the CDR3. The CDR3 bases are TGTGCCAGCAGGCCGACAGGGGTATTTGGCTATGGCTACACCTTC. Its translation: CASRPTGVFGYGYTF.

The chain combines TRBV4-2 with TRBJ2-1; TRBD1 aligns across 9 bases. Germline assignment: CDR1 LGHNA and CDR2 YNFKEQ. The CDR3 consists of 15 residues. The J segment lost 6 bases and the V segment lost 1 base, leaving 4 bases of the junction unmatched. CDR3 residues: CASSQVGTGRNEQFF. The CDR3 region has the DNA TGTGCCAGCAGCCAAGTTGGGACAGGGCGCAATGAGCAGTTCTTC.

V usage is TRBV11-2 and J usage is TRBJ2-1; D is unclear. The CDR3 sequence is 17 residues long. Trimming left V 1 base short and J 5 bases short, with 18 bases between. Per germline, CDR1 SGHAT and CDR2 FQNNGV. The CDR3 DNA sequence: TGTGCCAGCAGCTTAGCAAGCTTAGCCCCCCAGAACAATGAGCAGTTCTTC. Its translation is CASSLASLAPQNNEQFF. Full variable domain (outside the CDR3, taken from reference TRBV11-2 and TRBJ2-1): EAGVAQSPRYKIIEKRQSVAFWCNPISGHATLYWYQQILGQGPKLLIQFQNNGVVDDSQLPKDRFSAERLKGVDSTLKIQPAKLEDSAVYLCASSLASLAPQNNEQFFGPGTRLTVL.

For the CDR3, the DNA is TGTGCCAGCTCACCGCGCGACCTTCAGGGCCCTGGAAACACCATATATTTT. Its translation is CASSPRDLQGPGNTIYF. This chain connects TRBV18 to TRBJ1-3; D is perhaps TRBD1 (5 bases). CDR3 length: 17 residues. Trimming shortened V by 3 bases and J by 2 bases, and 17 bases separated the two germline ends. Germline loops: CDR1 KGHSH, CDR2 LQKENI.

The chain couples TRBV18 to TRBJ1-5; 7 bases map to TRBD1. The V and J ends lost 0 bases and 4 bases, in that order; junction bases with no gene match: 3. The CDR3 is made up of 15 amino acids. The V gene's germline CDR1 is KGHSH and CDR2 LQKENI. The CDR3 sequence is CASSPPKGANQPQHF. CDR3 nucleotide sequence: TGTGCCAGCTCACCACCGAAGGGGGCAAATCAGCCCCAGCATTTT.

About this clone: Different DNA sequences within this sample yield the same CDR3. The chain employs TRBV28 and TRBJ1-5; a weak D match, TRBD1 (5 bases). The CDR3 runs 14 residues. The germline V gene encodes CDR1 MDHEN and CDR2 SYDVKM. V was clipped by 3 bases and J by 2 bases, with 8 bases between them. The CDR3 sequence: CASSLGRGNQPQHF. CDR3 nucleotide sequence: TGTGCCAGCAGTTTGGGCAGGGGCAATCAGCCCCAGCATTTT.

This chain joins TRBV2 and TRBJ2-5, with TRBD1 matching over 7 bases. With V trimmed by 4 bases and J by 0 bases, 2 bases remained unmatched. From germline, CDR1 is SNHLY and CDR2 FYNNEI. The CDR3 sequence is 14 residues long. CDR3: CASSATGYQETQYF. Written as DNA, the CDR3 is TGTGCCAGCAGTGCGACAGGGTACCAAGAGACCCAGTACTTC.

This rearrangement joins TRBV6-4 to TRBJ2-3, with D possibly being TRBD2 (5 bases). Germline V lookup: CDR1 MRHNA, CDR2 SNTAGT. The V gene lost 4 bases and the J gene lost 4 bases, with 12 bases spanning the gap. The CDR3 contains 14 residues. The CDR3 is CASSGGPSPDTQYF. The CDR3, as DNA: TGTGCCAGCAGTGGCGGGCCATCCCCAGATACGCAGTATTTT.

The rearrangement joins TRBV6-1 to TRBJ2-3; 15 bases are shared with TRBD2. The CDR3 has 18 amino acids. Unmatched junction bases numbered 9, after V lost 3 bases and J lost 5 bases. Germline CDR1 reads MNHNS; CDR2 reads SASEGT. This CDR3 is CASSDWTSGGAFGDTQYF. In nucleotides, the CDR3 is TGTGCCAGCAGTGACTGGACTAGCGGGGGGGCCTTCGGAGATACGCAGTATTTT.

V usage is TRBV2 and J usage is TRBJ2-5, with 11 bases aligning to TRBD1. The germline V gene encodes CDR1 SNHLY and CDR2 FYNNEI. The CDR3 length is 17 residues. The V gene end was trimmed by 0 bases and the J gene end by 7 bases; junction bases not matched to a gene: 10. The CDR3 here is CASSEALSGGTGGTQYF. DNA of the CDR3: TGTGCCAGCAGTGAAGCACTCAGCGGGGGGACAGGGGGGACCCAGTACTTC.

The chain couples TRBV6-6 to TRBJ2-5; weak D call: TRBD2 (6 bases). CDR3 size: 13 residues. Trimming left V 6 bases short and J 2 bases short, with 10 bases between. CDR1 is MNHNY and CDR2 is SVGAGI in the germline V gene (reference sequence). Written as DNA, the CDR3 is TGTGCCAGCAGCATGAGCGGGCAAGAGACCCAGTACTTC. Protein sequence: CASSMSGQETQYF.

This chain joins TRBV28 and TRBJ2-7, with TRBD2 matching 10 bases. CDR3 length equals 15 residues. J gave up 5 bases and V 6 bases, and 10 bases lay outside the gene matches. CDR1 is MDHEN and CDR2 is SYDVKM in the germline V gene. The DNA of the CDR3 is TGTGCCAGCAGGACCGGAGGACTAGCGGTGGACGAGCAGTACTTC. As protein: CASRTGGLAVDEQYF. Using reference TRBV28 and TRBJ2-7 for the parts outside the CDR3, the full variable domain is DVKVTQSSRYLVKRTGEKVFLECVQDMDHENMFWYRQDPGLGLRLIYFSYDVKMKEKGDIPEGYSVSREKKERFSLILESASTNQTSMYLCASRTGGLAVDEQYFGPGTRLTVT.

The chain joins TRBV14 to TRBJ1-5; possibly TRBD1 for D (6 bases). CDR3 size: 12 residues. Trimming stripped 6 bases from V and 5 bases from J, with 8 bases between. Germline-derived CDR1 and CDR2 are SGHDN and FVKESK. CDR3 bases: TGTGCCAGCAGAGCAGGGGATCAGCCCCAGCATTTT. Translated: CASRAGDQPQHF. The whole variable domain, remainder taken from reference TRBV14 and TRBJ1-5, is EAGVTQFPSHSVIEKGQTVTLRCDPISGHDNLYWYRRVMGKEIKFLLHFVKESKQDESGMPNNRFLAERTGGTYSTLKVQPAELEDSGVYFCASRAGDQPQHFGDGTRLSIL.

CDR3 nucleotides: TGTGCCAGCAGAACAGGGCCTGGGACCGATGGCTACACCTTC. Amino acids: CASRTGPGTDGYTF. The rearrangement links TRBV11-3 to TRBJ1-2; D perhaps matches TRBD1 (6 bases). From germline, CDR1 is SGHNT and CDR2 YENEEA. Deletions cut 6 bases from V and 6 bases from J, with 17 bases between. The CDR3 runs to 14 residues.

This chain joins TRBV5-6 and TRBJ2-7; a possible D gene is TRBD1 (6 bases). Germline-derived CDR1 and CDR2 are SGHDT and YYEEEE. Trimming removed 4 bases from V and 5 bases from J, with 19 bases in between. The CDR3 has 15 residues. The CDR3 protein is CASSDLQGKANEQYF. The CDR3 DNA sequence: TGTGCCAGCAGCGATTTACAGGGTAAAGCAAACGAGCAGTACTTC.

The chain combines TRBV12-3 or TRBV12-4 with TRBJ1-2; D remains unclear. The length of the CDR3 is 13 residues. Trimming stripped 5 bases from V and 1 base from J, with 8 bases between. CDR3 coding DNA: TGTGCCAGCAGTCCCCGGGATAACTATGGCTACACCTTC. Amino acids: CASSPRDNYGYTF.

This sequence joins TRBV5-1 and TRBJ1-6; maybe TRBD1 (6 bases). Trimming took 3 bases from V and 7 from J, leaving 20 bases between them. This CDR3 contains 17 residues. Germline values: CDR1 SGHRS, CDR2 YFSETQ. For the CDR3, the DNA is TGCGCCAGCAGCTCAGACGGACCCGGGGGGGCCAATTCACCCCTCCACTTT. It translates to CASSSDGPGGANSPLHF.

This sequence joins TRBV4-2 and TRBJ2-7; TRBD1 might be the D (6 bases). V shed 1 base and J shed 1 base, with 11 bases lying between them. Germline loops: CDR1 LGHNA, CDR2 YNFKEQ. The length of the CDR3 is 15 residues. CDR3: CASSQAGQRSYEQYF. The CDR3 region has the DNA TGTGCCAGCAGCCAAGCGGGACAAAGGTCCTACGAGCAGTACTTC.

The CDR3 coding sequence is TGTGCCAGCAGTTACGATGGACAGGTTTACGAGCAGTACTTC. Translating gives CASSYDGQVYEQYF. The rearrangement uses TRBV6-2 or TRBV6-3 and TRBJ2-7; 7 bases match TRBD1. From germline, CDR1 is MNHEY and CDR2 SVGEGT. V gave up 2 bases and J gave up 4 bases; unmatched junction bases: 5. The CDR3 is 14 amino acids.

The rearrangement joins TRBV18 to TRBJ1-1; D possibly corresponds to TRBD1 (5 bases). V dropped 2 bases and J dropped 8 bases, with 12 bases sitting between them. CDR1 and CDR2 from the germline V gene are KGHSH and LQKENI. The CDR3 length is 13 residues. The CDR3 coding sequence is TGTGCCAGCTCACCAGGGGCAGCCAGGGAAGCTTTCTTT. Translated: CASSPGAAREAFF.

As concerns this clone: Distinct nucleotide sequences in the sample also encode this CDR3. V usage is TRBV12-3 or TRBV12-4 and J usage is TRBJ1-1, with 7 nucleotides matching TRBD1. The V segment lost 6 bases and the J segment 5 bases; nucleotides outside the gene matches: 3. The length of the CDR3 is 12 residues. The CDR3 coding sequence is TGTGCCAGCAGCCAACAGGGGACTGAAGCTTTCTTT. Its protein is CASSQQGTEAFF.

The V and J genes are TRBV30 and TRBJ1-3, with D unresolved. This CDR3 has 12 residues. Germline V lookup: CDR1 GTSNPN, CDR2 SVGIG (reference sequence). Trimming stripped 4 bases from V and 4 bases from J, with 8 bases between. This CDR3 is CAWTPKGNTIYF. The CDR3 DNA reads TGTGCCTGGACCCCCAAAGGAAACACCATATATTTT. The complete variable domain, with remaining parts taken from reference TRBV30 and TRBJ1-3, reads SQTIHQWPATLVQPVGSPLSLECTVEGTSNPNLYWYRQAAGRGLQLLFYSVGIGQISSEVPQNLSASRPQDRQFILSSKKLLLSDSGFYLCAWTPKGNTIYFGEGSWLTVV.